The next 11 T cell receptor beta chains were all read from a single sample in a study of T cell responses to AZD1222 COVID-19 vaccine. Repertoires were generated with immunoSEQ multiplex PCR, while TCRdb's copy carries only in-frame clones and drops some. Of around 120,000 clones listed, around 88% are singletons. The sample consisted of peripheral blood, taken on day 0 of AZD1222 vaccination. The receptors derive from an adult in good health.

CDR3 sequence reads: CASSEGTGSYEQYF. DNA of the CDR3: TGTGCCAGCAGTGAAGGGACAGGTTCCTACGAGCAGTACTTC. The chain recombines TRBV25-1 with TRBJ2-7; 8 bases line up with TRBD1. The CDR3 contains 14 residues. Trimming at V came to 2 bases and at J to 1 base, leaving 1 base not matched to a gene. Germline V gene sequence: CDR1 MGHDK, CDR2 SYGVNS.

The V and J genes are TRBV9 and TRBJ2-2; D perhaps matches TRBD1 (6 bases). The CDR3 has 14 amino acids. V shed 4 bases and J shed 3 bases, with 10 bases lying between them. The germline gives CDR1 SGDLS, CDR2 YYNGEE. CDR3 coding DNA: TGTGCCAGCAGCCGAGGGGGTGACACCGGGGAGCTGTTTTTT. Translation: CASSRGGDTGELFF.

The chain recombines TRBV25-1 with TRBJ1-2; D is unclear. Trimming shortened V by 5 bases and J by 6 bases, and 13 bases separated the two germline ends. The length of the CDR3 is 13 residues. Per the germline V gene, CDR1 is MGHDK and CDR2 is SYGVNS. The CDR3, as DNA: TGTGCCAGCAGTCGGGAGGGAGTGGATGGCTACACCTTC. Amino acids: CASSREGVDGYTF.

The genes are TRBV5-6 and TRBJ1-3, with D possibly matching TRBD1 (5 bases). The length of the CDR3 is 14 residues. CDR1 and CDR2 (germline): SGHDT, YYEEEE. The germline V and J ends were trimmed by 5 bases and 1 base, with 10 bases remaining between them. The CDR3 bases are TGTGCCAGCAGTAAAACAGGTTCTGGAAACACCATATATTTT. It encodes CASSKTGSGNTIYF.

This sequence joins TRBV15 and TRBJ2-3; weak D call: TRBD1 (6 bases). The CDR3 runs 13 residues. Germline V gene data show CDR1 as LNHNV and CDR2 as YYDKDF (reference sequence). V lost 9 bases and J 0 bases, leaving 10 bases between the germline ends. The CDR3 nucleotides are TGTGCCACTAAACAGGGAAGCACAGATACGCAGTATTTT. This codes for CATKQGSTDTQYF. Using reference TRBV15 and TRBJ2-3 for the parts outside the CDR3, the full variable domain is DAMVIQNPRYQVTQFGKPVTLSCSQTLNHNVMYWYQQKSSQAPKLLFHYYDKDFNNEADTPDNFQSRRPNTSFCFLDIRSPGLGDTAMYLCATKQGSTDTQYFGPGTRLTVL.

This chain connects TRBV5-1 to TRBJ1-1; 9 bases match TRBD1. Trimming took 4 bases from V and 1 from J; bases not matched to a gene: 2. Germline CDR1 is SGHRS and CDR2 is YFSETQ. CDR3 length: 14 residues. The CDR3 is CASSRGQGNTEAFF. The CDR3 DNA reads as TGCGCCAGCAGCAGGGGACAGGGGAACACTGAAGCTTTCTTT.

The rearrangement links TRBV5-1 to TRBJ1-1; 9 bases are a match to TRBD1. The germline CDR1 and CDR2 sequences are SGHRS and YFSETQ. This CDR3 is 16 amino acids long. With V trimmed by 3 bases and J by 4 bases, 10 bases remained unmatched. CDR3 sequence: CASSYGQGIGGTEAFF. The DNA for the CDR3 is TGCGCCAGCAGCTATGGACAGGGGATTGGGGGCACTGAAGCTTTCTTT.

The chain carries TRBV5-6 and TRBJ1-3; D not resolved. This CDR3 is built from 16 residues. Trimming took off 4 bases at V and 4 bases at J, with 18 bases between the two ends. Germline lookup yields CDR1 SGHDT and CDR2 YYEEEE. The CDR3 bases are TGTGCCAGCAGCCCCGCCGCCGGGATAGTAGGAAACACCATATATTTT. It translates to CASSPAAGIVGNTIYF. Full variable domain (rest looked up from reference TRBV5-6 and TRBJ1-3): DAGVTQSPTHLIKTRGQQVTLRCSPKSGHDTVSWYQQALGQGPQFIFQYYEEEERQRGNFPDRFSGHQFPNYSSELNVNALLLGDSALYLCASSPAAGIVGNTIYFGEGSWLTVV.

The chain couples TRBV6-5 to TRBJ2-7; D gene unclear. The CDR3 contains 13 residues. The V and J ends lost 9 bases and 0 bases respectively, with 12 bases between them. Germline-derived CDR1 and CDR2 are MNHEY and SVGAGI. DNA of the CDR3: TGTGCCAGTTCGACACTCGTCTCCTACGAGCAGTACTTC. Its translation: CASSTLVSYEQYF.

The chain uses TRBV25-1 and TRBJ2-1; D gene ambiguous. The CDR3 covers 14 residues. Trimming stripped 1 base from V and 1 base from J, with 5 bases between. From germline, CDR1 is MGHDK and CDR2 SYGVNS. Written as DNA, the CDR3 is TGTGCCAGCAGTGAATCCCAGTCCTACAATGAGCAGTTCTTC. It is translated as CASSESQSYNEQFF.

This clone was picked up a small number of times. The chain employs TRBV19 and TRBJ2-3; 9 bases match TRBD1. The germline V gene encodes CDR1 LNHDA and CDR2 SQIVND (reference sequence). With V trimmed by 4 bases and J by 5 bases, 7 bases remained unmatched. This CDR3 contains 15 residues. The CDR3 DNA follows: TGTGCCAGTAGTAAAACAGGGGGCTTGGGAGATACGCAGTATTTT. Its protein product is CASSKTGGLGDTQYF.